The count of the clone carrying this TCR beta chain is one. This record comes from a study of blood T cell repertoires in COVID-19. At the level of the study: PBMCs, B-cell-depleted T cells, or T cells provided the cDNA or gDNA that made up the material.

Data came from immunoSEQ multiplex PCR; TCRdb stores just in-frame clones and leaves some out. Of 200,000 to 300,000 clones detected, 85% appear once; the ten largest clones hold over 5.5%. The CDR3 loop spans 14 amino acids. Germline-derived CDR1 and CDR2 are MNHNS and SASEGT. V shed 0 bases and J shed 4 bases, with 9 bases lying between them. The source material was peripheral blood. V gene TRBV6-1 combines with J gene TRBJ1-1; D unresolved. The sequence derives from an older woman with active or convalescent COVID-19. The CDR3 nucleotides are TGTGCCAGCAGTGAAGCGGGCCAGACCACTGAAGCTTTCTTT. Translated: CASSEAGQTTEAFF.